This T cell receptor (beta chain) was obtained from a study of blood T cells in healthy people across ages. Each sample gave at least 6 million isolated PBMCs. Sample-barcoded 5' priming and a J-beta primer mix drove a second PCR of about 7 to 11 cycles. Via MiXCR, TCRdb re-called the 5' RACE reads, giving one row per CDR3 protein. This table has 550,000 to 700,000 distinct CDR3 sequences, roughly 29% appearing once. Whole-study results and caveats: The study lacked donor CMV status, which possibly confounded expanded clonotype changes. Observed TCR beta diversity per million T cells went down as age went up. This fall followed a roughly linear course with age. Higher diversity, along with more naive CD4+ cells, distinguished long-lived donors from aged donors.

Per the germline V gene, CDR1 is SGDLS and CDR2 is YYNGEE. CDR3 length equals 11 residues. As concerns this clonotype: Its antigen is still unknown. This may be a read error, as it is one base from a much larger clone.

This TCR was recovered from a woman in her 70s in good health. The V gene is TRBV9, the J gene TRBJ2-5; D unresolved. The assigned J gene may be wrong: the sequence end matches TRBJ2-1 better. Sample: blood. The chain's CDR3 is CASSVDNEQFF. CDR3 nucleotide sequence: TGTGCCAGCAGCGTAGACAATGAGCAGTTCTTC.